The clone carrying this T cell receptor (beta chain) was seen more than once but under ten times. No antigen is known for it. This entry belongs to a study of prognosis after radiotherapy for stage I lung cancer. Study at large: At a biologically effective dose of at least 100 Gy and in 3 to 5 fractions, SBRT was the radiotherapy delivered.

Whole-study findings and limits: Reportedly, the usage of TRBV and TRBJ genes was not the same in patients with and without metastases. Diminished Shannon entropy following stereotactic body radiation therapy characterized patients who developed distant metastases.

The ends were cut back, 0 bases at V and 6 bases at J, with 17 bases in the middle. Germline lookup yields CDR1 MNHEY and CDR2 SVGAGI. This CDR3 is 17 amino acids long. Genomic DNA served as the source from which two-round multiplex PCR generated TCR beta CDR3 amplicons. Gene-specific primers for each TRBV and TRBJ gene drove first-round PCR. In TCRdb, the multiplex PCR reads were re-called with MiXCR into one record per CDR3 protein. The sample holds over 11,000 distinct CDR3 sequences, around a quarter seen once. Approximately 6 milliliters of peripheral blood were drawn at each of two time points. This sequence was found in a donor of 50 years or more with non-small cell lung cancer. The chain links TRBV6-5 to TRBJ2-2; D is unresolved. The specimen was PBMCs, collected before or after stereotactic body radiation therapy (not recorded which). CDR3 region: CASSYSTGVCLPGELFF. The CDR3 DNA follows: TGTGCCAGCAGTTACTCGACTGGCGTCTGTTTACCCGGGGAGCTGTTTTTT.